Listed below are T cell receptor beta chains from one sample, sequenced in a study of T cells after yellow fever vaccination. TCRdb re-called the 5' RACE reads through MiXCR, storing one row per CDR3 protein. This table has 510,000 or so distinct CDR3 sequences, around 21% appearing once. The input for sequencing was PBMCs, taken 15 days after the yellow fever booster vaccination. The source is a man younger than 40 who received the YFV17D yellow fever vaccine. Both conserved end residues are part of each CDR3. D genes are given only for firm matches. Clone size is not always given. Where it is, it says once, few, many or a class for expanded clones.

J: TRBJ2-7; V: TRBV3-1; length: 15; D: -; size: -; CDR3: CASSQAGGASYEQYF; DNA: TGTGCCAGCAGCCAAGCTGGCGGGGCGTCCTACGAGCAGTACTTC
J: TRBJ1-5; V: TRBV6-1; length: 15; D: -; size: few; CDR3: CASRKTDNSNQPQHF; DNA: TGTGCCAGCAGAAAGACAGATAATAGCAATCAGCCCCAGCATTTT
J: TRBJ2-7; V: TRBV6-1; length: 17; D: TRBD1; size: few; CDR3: CASIAGQGVLASHEQYF; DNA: TGTGCCAGCATCGCGGGACAGGGGGTGCTCGCCTCCCACGAGCAGTACTTC
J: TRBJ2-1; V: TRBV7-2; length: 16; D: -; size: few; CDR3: CASSLRSGRSYNEQFF; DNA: TGTGCCAGCAGCTTACGAAGCGGGCGCTCCTACAATGAGCAGTTCTTC
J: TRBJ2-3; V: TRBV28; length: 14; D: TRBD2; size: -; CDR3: CASGIADGRDTQYF; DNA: TGTGCCAGCGGCATCGCGGACGGGAGGGATACGCAGTATTTT
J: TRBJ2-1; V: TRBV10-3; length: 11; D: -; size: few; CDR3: CAISESAEQFF; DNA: TGTGCCATCAGTGAGTCGGCAGAGCAGTTCTTC
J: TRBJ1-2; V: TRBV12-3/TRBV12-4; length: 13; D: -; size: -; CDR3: CASSLRSERGYTF; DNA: TGTGCCAGCAGTTTAAGGAGCGAGCGGGGCTACACCTTC
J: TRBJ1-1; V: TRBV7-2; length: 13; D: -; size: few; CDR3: CASSLIGSSEAFF; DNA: TGTGCCAGCAGCTTAATAGGCAGCTCTGAAGCTTTCTTT
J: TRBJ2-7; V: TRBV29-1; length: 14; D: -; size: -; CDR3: CSVEVGGPTYEQYF; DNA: TGCAGCGTTGAAGTCGGGGGGCCCACCTACGAGCAGTACTTC
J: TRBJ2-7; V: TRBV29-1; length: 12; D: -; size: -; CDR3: CSVVSITYEQYF; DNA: TGCAGCGTTGTAAGCATTACCTACGAGCAGTACTTC
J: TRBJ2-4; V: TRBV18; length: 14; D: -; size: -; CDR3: CASSPQGPKNIQYF; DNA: TGTGCCAGCTCACCCCAGGGCCCCAAAAACATTCAGTACTTC
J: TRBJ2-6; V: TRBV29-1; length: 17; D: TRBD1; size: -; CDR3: CSVAGTGGWSGANVLTF; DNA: TGCAGCGTTGCCGGGACAGGGGGTTGGTCTGGGGCCAACGTCCTGACTTTC
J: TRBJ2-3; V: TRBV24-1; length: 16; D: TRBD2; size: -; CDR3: CATSGGTSGSGDTQYF; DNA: TGTGCCACCAGTGGGGGGACTAGCGGCTCTGGAGATACGCAGTATTTT
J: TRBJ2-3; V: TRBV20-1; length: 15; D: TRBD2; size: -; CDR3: CSARAAGGGPDTQYF; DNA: TGCAGTGCTAGAGCGGCGGGAGGTGGACCAGATACGCAGTATTTT